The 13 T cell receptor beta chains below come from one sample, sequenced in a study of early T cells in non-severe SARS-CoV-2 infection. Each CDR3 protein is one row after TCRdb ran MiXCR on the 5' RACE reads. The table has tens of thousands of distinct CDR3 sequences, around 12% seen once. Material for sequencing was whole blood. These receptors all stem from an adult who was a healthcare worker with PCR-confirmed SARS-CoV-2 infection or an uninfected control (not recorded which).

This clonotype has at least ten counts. CDR3 nucleotides: TGTGCCAGCAGCCGGAGGAGGAACACCGGGGAGCTGTTTTTT. Protein product: CASSRRRNTGELFF. The chain employs TRBV3-1 and TRBJ2-2, with D perhaps TRBD2 (5 bases). Trimming took 4 bases from V and 1 from J, leaving 7 bases between them. CDR3 length: 14 amino acids. Looked up from germline, CDR1 is LGHDT and CDR2 is YNNKEL (reference sequence). The full variable domain, completed using reference TRBV3-1 and TRBJ2-2, is DTAVSQTPKYLVTQMGNDKSIKCEQNLGHDTMYWYKQDSKKFLKIMFSYNNKELIINETVPNRFSPKSPDKAHLNLHINSLELGDSAVYFCASSRRRNTGELFFGEGSRLTVL.

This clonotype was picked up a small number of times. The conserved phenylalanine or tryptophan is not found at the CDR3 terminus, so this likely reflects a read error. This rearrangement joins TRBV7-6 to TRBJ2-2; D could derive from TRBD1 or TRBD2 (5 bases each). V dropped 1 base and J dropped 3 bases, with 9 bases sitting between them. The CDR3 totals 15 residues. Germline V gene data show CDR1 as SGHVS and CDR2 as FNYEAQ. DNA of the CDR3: TGTGCCAGCAGCTTAGGAGGGGTAGACACCGGGGAGCTGTTTTCT. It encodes CASSLGGVDTGELFS.

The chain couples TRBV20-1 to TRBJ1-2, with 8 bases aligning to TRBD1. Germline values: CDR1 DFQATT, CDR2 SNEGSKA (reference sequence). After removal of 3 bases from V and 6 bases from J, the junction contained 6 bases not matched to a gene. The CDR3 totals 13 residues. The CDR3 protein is CSASSRGQHGYTF. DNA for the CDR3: TGCAGTGCTAGTTCCAGGGGGCAACATGGCTACACCTTC.

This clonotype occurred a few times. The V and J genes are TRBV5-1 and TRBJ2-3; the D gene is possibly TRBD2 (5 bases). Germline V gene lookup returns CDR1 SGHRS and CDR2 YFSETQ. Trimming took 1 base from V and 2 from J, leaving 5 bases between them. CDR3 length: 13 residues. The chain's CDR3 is CASSLRDTDTQYF. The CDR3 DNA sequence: TGCGCCAGCAGCTTGCGGGACACAGATACGCAGTATTTT.

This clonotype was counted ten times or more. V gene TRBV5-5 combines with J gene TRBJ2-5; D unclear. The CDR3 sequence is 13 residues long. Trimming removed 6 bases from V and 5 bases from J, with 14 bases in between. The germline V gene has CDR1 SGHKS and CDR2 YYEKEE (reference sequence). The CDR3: CASTRGVFETQYF. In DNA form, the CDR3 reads TGTGCCAGCACCCGAGGAGTGTTTGAGACCCAGTACTTC.

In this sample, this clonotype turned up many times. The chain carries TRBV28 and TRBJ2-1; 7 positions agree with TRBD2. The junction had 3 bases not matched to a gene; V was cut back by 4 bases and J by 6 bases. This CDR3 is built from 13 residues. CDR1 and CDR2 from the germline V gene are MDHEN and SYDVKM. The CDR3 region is CASSWTRRNEQFF. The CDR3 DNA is TGTGCCAGCAGTTGGACTAGGCGCAATGAGCAGTTCTTC.

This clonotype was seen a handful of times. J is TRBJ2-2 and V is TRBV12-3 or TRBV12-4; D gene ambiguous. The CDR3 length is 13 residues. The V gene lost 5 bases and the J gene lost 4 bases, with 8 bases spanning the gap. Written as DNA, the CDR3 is TGTGCCAGCAGTCGCCACACCACCGGGGAGCTGTTTTTT. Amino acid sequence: CASSRHTTGELFF.

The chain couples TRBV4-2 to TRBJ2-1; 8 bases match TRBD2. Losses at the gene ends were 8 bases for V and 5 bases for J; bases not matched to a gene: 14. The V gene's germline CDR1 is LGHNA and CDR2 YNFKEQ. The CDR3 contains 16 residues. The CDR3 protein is CASRENVAGRDNEQFF. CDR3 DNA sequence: TGTGCCAGCCGCGAAAATGTAGCGGGAAGAGACAATGAGCAGTTCTTC.

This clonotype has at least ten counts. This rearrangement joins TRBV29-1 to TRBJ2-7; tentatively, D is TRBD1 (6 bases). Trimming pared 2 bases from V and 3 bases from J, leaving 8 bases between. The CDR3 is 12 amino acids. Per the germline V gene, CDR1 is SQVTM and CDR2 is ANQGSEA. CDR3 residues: CSVELGGYEQYF. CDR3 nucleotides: TGCAGCGTTGAACTAGGGGGCTACGAGCAGTACTTC.

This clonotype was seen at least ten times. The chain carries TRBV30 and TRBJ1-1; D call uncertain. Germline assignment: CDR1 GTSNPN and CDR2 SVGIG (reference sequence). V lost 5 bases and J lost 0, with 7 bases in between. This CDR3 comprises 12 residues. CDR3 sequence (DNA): TGTGCCTGGGTCCCGTTGAACACTGAAGCTTTCTTT. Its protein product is CAWVPLNTEAFF.

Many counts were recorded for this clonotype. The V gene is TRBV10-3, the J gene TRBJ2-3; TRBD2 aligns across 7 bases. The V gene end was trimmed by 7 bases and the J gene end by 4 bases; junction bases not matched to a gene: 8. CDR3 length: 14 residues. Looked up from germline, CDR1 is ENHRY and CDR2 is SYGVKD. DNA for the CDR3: TGTGCCATCACTTCGGGGAGGGAGCCAGATACGCAGTATTTT. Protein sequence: CAITSGREPDTQYF.

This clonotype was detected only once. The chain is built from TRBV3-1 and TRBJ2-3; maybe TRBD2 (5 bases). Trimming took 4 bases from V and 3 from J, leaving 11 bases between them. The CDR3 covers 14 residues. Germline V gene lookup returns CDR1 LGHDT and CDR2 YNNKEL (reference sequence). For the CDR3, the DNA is TGTGCCAGCAGCCTGCTCGGGGAGACAGATACGCAGTATTTT. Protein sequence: CASSLLGETDTQYF.

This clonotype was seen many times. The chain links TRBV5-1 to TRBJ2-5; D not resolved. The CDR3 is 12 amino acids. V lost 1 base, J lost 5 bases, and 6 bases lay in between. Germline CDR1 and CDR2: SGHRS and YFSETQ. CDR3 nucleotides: TGCGCCAGCAGCTTGTCAGCGGAGACCCAGTACTTC. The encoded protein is CASSLSAETQYF.